The 26 T cell receptor beta chains presented below share a single source sample, sequenced in a study of blood T cell repertoires in COVID-19. TCRdb's table, derived via immunoSEQ multiplex PCR, lists solely in-frame clones and lacks some. This table holds approximately 280,000 clones, approximately 88% found once. Sequenced: peripheral blood. These receptor sequences come from a human donor with COVID-19, enrolled during active disease. The donor label of this sample is uncertain.

The chain uses TRBV2 and TRBJ1-4; TRBD1 matches at 7 bases. In germline, CDR1 is SNHLY, CDR2 FYNNEI. With 1 base clipped from V and 7 bases from J, the junction kept 6 bases outside the gene matches. This CDR3 is 15 amino acids long. The CDR3 DNA follows: TGTGCCAGCAGTGAAGACAGGGGAAGATTTGAAAAACTGTTTTTT. Amino acid sequence: CASSEDRGRFEKLFF.

V usage is TRBV7-9 and J usage is TRBJ2-1; weak D call: TRBD2 (6 bases). The CDR3 runs to 15 residues. Germline CDR1 SEHNR, CDR2 FQNEAQ (reference sequence). V dropped 1 base and J dropped 2 bases, with 9 bases sitting between them. CDR3: CASSLGREPYNEQFF. The CDR3 bases are TGTGCCAGCAGCTTAGGGAGGGAGCCCTACAATGAGCAGTTCTTC. The variable domain in full, completed from reference TRBV7-9 and TRBJ2-1, reads DTGVSQNPRHKITKRGQNVTFRCDPISEHNRLYWYRQTLGQGPEFLTYFQNEAQLEKSRLLSDRFSAERPKGSFSTLEIQRTEQGDSAMYLCASSLGREPYNEQFFGPGTRLTVL.

The count of this clone is one. V is TRBV5-4 and J is TRBJ1-4, with D possibly matching TRBD1 (6 bases). Germline lookup yields CDR1 SGHNT and CDR2 YYREEE (reference sequence). Trimming took off 2 bases at V and 3 bases at J, with 11 bases between the two ends. CDR3 size: 15 residues. CDR3 loop: CASSLTGSSNEKLFF. The CDR3 DNA is TGTGCCAGCAGCTTAACAGGGTCTTCTAATGAAAAACTGTTTTTT.

This chain links TRBV5-1 with TRBJ1-1; no definite D call. Germline CDR1 SGHRS, CDR2 YFSETQ. V was clipped by 4 bases and J by 0 bases, with 13 bases between them. The CDR3 runs 15 residues. The CDR3 DNA reads as TGCGCCAGCAGCCCTCGGGAGGGTATGAACACTGAAGCTTTCTTT. This sequence encodes CASSPREGMNTEAFF.

There are a few counts of this clone. This sequence joins TRBV5-4 and TRBJ2-7; 12 positions match TRBD2. V lost 5 bases and J lost 5; bases outside the gene matches: 8. Germline CDR1 and CDR2: SGHNT and YYREEE (reference sequence). CDR3 length equals 15 residues. The CDR3 loop reads CASRPGLAGLDEQYF. The DNA for the CDR3 is TGTGCCAGCAGACCCGGACTAGCGGGATTGGACGAGCAGTACTTC.

V and J are TRBV6-6 and TRBJ1-4; D might be TRBD1 (6 bases). With 6 bases removed from V and 0 bases from J, the gap between germline ends came to 11 bases. The CDR3 runs 15 residues. Germline V CDR1 and CDR2: MNHNY, SVGAGI (reference sequence). The CDR3 loop reads CASSQQGATNEKLFF. For the CDR3, the DNA is TGTGCCAGCAGCCAACAGGGCGCAACTAATGAAAAACTGTTTTTT.

Only a few counts were recorded for this clone. The V call is TRBV3-1 (or the pseudogene TRBV3-2), the J call TRBJ2-5; 16 bases are a match to TRBD2. Germline-derived CDR1 and CDR2 are LGHDT and YNNKEL (reference sequence). Trimming removed 2 bases from V and 5 bases from J; junction bases left unmatched: 8. CDR3 length: 18 amino acids. For the CDR3, the DNA is TGTGCCAGCAGCCAACAGGGACTAGCGGGAGGGCTGAGGGAGACCCAGTACTTC. Encoded protein: CASSQQGLAGGLRETQYF.

V gene TRBV7-9 combines with J gene TRBJ1-2; possible D gene TRBD1, 5 bases. V dropped 0 bases and J dropped 8 bases, with 13 bases sitting between them. CDR3 length equals 14 residues. CDR1 and CDR2 from the germline V gene are SEHNR and FQNEAQ (reference sequence). This CDR3 is CASSLAEGRGGYTF. The CDR3 bases are TGTGCCAGCAGCTTAGCGGAGGGACGGGGCGGCTACACCTTC.

This sequence joins TRBV7-2 and TRBJ2-1; D might be TRBD1 (5 bases). The CDR3 length is 14 residues. V shed 2 bases and J shed 6 bases, with 11 bases lying between them. CDR1 and CDR2 from the germline V gene are SGHTA and FQGNSA. The CDR3 DNA is TGTGCCAGCAGCTTAAGACAGCCCCTCAATGAGCAGTTCTTC. It yields the protein CASSLRQPLNEQFF.

The V gene is TRBV5-8, the J gene TRBJ2-3, with TRBD2 identical over 7 bases. The CDR3 is 17 residues long. CDR1 is SGHTS, CDR2 YDEGEE, per germline. V trimming: 6 bases; J trimming: 2 bases; junction bases outside the gene matches: 15. The CDR3 DNA is TGTGCCAGCACGGATGGTCTAGCGGATTTTCTCACAGATACGCAGTATTTT. This encodes CASTDGLADFLTDTQYF.

The rearrangement joins TRBV4-1 to TRBJ1-1; 10 bases match TRBD1. Losses at the gene ends were 4 bases for V and 5 bases for J; bases not matched to a gene: 7. CDR3 length: 15 residues. The germline CDR1 and CDR2 sequences are MGHRA and YSYEKL. In DNA, the CDR3 is TGCGCCAGCAGCCCCCCTGGACAGGGGGTGACTGAAGCTTTCTTT. This sequence encodes CASSPPGQGVTEAFF.

V usage is TRBV7-9 and J usage is TRBJ1-2; D may be TRBD1 (5 bases). The CDR3 has 17 residues. V lost 1 base, J lost 8 bases, and 23 bases lay in between. Per the germline V gene, CDR1 is SEHNR and CDR2 is FQNEAQ (reference sequence). Here the CDR3 DNA reads TGTGCCAGCAGCTTAGATTCCCCAGGGCGTTCGTTGGAGGGCTACACCTTC. Its protein product is CASSLDSPGRSLEGYTF.

The genes are TRBV11-2 and TRBJ1-2; no firm D call. This CDR3 spans 14 amino acids. CDR1 and CDR2 (germline): SGHAT, FQNNGV. V was trimmed by 0 bases and J by 6 bases, leaving 11 bases between them. The CDR3 protein is CASSLDRTANGYTF. The DNA for the CDR3 is TGTGCCAGCAGCTTAGATCGTACAGCTAATGGCTACACCTTC.

The genes are TRBV28 and TRBJ1-5; a weak D match, TRBD1 (6 bases). V lost 6 bases to trimming and J lost 5 bases, with 14 bases between them. The CDR3 runs to 14 residues. The V gene's germline CDR1 is MDHEN and CDR2 SYDVKM. The CDR3 DNA follows: TGTGCCAGCAGCCTAAACCACAGGGATCAGCCCCAGCATTTT. This codes for CASSLNHRDQPQHF.

The CDR3 region is CASSDRALVNEQFF. CDR3 nucleotides: TGTGCCAGCAGTGACAGGGCGCTAGTGAATGAGCAGTTCTTC. The chain joins TRBV5-8 to TRBJ2-1; 7 positions match TRBD1. V lost 5 bases, J lost 7 bases, and 9 bases stayed unmatched. This CDR3 has 14 residues. Germline values: CDR1 SGHTS, CDR2 YDEGEE. Based on the CDR3 plus reference TRBV5-8 and TRBJ2-1, the full variable domain is EAGVTQSPTHLIKTRGQQATLRCSPISGHTSVYWYQQALGLGLQFLLWYDEGEERNRGNFPPRFSGRQFPNYSSELNVNALELEDSALYLCASSDRALVNEQFFGPGTRLTVL.

This clone was observed once. The chain carries TRBV28 and TRBJ1-6; D is ambiguous. The V gene's germline CDR1 is MDHEN and CDR2 SYDVKM. The V and J ends lost 5 bases and 4 bases respectively, with 9 bases between them. The CDR3 covers 14 residues. CDR3 nucleotides: TGTGCCAGCAGTCTGGGAGATTATAATTCACCCCTCCACTTT. Its protein product is CASSLGDYNSPLHF.

The chain combines TRBV30 with TRBJ1-5; tentatively, D is TRBD1 (5 bases). Looked up from germline, CDR1 is GTSNPN and CDR2 is SVGIG (reference sequence). The CDR3 is made up of 15 amino acids. V was shortened by 3 bases and J by 0 bases, with 12 bases between the two germline ends. In DNA, the CDR3 is TGTGCCTGGAGAGATCCCAGGGATAGCAATCAGCCCCAGCATTTT. Translated: CAWRDPRDSNQPQHF.

This chain uses TRBV28 with TRBJ1-2; 7 bases are a match to TRBD1. V gave up 6 bases and J gave up 7 bases; unmatched junction bases: 8. Looked up from germline, CDR1 is MDHEN and CDR2 is SYDVKM. The CDR3 loop spans 13 amino acids. CDR3 DNA sequence: TGTGCCAGCAGGCTCTCGACAGGGTTTGGCTACACCTTC. Its translation is CASRLSTGFGYTF.

The chain uses TRBV7-8 and TRBJ2-7; D uncertain. Trimming took off 0 bases at V and 5 bases at J, with 14 bases between the two ends. Germline V gene data show CDR1 as SGHVS and CDR2 as FQNEAQ. The CDR3 has 15 residues. CDR3 nucleotide sequence: TGTGCCAGCAGCTTAGCAGAGGCCTCGAGGCACGAGCAGTACTTC. Protein product: CASSLAEASRHEQYF.

V and J are TRBV10-3 and TRBJ1-1; 8 positions agree with TRBD1. V trimming: 3 bases; J trimming: 8 bases; junction bases outside the gene matches: 5. Germline V gives CDR1 ENHRY, CDR2 SYGVKD. This CDR3 contains 13 residues. The CDR3 DNA follows: TGTGCCATCAGTGATCCGACAGGGGTCGAAGCTTTCTTT. It translates to CAISDPTGVEAFF.

The chain has TRBV9 and TRBJ1-5; D perhaps matches TRBD1 (5 bases). The CDR3 contains 14 residues. Germline V gene data show CDR1 as SGDLS and CDR2 as YYNGEE. V dropped 0 bases and J dropped 6 bases, with 10 bases sitting between them. Here the CDR3 reads CASSVGQGIQPQHF. Written as DNA, the CDR3 is TGTGCCAGCAGCGTAGGCCAGGGTATTCAGCCCCAGCATTTT.

This clone was detected once. The chain is built from TRBV7-3 and TRBJ2-2, with D tentatively TRBD1 (6 bases). Between the trimmed V and J ends, which lost 7 bases and 4 bases, there was a span of 19 bases. Germline CDR1 reads SGHTA; CDR2 reads FQGTGA. The CDR3 contains 16 residues. CDR3 residues: CASTVTGPVGTGELFF. CDR3 nucleotides: TGTGCCAGCACCGTTACAGGGCCGGTAGGCACCGGGGAGCTGTTTTTT.

The chain uses TRBV9 and TRBJ2-1; TRBD2 matches at 10 bases. The CDR3 is 16 residues long. Per the germline V gene, CDR1 is SGDLS and CDR2 is YYNGEE. V gave up 5 bases and J gave up 1 base; unmatched junction bases: 6. The CDR3 is CASSDLSGRSYNEQFF. CDR3 DNA sequence: TGTGCCAGCAGTGACCTTAGCGGGAGGTCCTACAATGAGCAGTTCTTC.

This clone occurred once. The rearrangement links TRBV30 to TRBJ1-1; 8 bases line up with TRBD1. Unmatched junction bases numbered 14, after V lost 5 bases and J lost 6 bases. CDR1 and CDR2 (germline): GTSNPN, SVGIG (reference sequence). The CDR3 is made up of 15 amino acids. CDR3 loop: CAWRKTGTGYSEAFF. CDR3 bases: TGTGCCTGGCGTAAGACCGGGACAGGTTACTCTGAAGCTTTCTTT.

The chain has TRBV7-2 and TRBJ2-3; 11 positions agree with TRBD2. From germline, CDR1 is SGHTA and CDR2 FQGNSA. The CDR3 runs 19 residues. J gave up 0 bases and V 3 bases, and 11 bases lay outside the gene matches. CDR3 loop: CASSFLGTSGIASTDTQYF. CDR3 nucleotide sequence: TGTGCCAGCAGCTTCTTAGGGACTAGCGGAATTGCTAGCACAGATACGCAGTATTTT.

This rearrangement joins TRBV6-5 to TRBJ1-1; D is unresolved. The germline V gene encodes CDR1 MNHEY and CDR2 SVGAGI. The CDR3 contains 15 residues. V lost 6 bases, J lost 4 bases, and 18 bases lay in between. CDR3 coding DNA: TGTGCCAGCAGCCCGACTGCCCCGCCTATCACTGAAGCTTTCTTT. It is translated as CASSPTAPPITEAFF.